This T cell receptor beta chain was sequenced for a study of blood T cell repertoires in COVID-19. Whole-study context: T cells, B-cell-depleted T cells, or PBMCs supplied cDNA or gDNA.

Per the original methods: Reference gene primers were amplified, and this amplification served to estimate nucleated cell counts. Sequencing used immunoSEQ multiplex PCR; TCRdb keeps in-frame clones, though not all of them. The V and J calls and clone size come from that table; D and trimming were worked out from the DNA. Of over 300,000 clones listed, 70% to 90% are singletons. Germline V gene data show CDR1 as MDHEN and CDR2 as SYDVKM. CDR3 length: 15 residues. V was trimmed by 6 bases and J by 0 bases, leaving 12 bases between them. The material sequenced was PBMCs or T cells enriched from blood (not recorded which). The TCR originated in a woman aged 40 to 55 who had recovered from COVID-19. This chain connects TRBV28 to TRBJ1-3; D is possibly TRBD1 (6 bases). The CDR3 region is CASRADRRSGNTIYF. The DNA for the CDR3 is TGTGCCAGCAGGGCGGACAGACGCTCTGGAAACACCATATATTTT. Variable domain in full (rest from reference TRBV28 and TRBJ1-3): DVKVTQSSRYLVKRTGEKVFLECVQDMDHENMFWYRQDPGLGLRLIYFSYDVKMKEKGDIPEGYSVSREKKERFSLILESASTNQTSMYLCASRADRRSGNTIYFGEGSWLTVV.